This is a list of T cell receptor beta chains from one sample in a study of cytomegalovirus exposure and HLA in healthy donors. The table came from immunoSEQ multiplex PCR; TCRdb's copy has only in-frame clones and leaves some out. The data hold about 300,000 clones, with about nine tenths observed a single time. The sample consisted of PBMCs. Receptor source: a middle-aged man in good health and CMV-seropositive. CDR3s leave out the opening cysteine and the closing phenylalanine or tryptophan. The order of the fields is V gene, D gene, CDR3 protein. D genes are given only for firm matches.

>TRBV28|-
ASSNRANYGYT
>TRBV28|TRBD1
AGRTGGANQPQH
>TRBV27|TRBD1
ASSPGQVLQQY
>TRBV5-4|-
ASSYGERQTQY
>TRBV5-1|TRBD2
ASSLEAGGYYEQY
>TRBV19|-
ASSSSRVSSYEQY
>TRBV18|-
ASSPPREGGNTEAF
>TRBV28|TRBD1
ASSQDRDEGNTEAF
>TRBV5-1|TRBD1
ASSLSGTGPYEQY
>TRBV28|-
ASSRDLISGNTIY
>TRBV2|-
ASSLVYAGAGFSTDTQY
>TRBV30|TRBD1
AWTETGERQF
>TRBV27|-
ASNGATDTQY
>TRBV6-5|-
ASSPGGGELF
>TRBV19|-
ASSIVPGAGSF
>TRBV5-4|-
ASSNPGSVGGIETQY
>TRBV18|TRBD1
ASSSGTGGYEQY
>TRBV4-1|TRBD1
ASSHLPGQGIAGANVLT
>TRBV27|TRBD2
ASSLLLAGVHEQY
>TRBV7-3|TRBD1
ASSSRTGYEQY
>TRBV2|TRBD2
ASRGLAGERRTMNQF
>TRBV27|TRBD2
ASSFLAGISTDTQY
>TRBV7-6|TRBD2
ASSTSSGRRHEQY
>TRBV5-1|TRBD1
ASSLRGDRKGEGPF
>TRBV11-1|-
ASSLVDEQF
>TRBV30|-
AWTLTISTSIYGYT
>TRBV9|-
ASSDGRGATSYEQY
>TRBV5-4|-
ASSRIATDTQY
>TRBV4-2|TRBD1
ASSQDTGGWNGYT
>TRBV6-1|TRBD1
ASSGSTGGLEKLF
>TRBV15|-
ATSSAPRTQY
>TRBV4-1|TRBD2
ASSQTPGSASGDGNTGELF
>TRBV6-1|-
ASVAGPYTGELF